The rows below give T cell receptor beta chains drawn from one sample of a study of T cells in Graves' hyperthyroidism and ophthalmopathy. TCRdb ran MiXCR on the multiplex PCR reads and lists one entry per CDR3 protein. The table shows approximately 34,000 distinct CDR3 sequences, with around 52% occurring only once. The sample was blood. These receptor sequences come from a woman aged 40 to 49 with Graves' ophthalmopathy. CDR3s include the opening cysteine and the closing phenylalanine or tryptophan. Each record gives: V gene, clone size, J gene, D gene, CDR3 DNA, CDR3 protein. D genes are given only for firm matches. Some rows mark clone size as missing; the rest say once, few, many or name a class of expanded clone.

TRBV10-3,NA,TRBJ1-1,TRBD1,TGTGCCATCAGCCCTGGACAGGGGTCGGAAGCTTTCTTT,CAISPGQGSEAFF
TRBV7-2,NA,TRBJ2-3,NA,TGTGCCAGCAGCCAAAGGTACGCAGATACGCAGTATTTT,CASSQRYADTQYF
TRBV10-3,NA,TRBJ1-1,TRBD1,TGTGCCATCAAAGGGGGCTCGTACACTGAAGCTTTCTTT,CAIKGGSYTEAFF
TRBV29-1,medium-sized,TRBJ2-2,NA,TGCAGCGCTGGACAGACGAACACCGGGGAGCTGTTTTTT,CSAGQTNTGELFF
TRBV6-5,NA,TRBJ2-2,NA,TGTGCCAGCAGTTACTCCCGGGGTAGGGTCGCCGGGGAGCTGTTTTTT,CASSYSRGRVAGELFF
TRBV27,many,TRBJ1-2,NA,TGTGCCAGCAGTTTGGCAGGGGATGGCTACACCTTC,CASSLAGDGYTF
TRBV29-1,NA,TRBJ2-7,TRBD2,TGCAGCGCCGGGACTAGCGGGAGAGCCCACGAGCAGTACTTC,CSAGTSGRAHEQYF
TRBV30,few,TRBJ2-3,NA,TGTGCCTGGAGTTACACAGATACGCAGTATTTT,CAWSYTDTQYF
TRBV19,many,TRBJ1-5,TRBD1,TGTGCCAGTAGTATAGAACCAAATTACAGGGGTAGCAATCAGCCCCAGCATTTT,CASSIEPNYRGSNQPQHF
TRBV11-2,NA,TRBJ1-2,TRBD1,TGTGCCAGCAGCTCACCGGACAGGGTAGCTAACTATGGCTACACCTTC,CASSSPDRVANYGYTF
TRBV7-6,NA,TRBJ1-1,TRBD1,TGTGCCAGCATAGGGACAGGGATGAACACTGAAGCTTTCTTT,CASIGTGMNTEAFF
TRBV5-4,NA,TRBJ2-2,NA,TGTGCCAGCAGCTTGGCCCGCGGAGCGAACACCGGGGAGCCGTTTTTT,CASSLARGANTGEPFF
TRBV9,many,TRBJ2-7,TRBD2,TGTGCCAGCAGCGAGACTAGCGGGACCTACGAGCAGTACTTC,CASSETSGTYEQYF
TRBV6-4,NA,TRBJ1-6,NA,TGTGCCAGCAGTGACAGGGACACAGAGAATTCACCCCTCCACTTT,CASSDRDTENSPLHF
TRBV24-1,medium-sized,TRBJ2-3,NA,TGTGCCACCAGTGATTACGGGGCAGCCACGACAGATACGCAGTATTTT,CATSDYGAATTDTQYF
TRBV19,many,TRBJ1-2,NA,TGTGCCAGTAGTATCCAGGACTCCGACTATGGCTACACCTTC,CASSIQDSDYGYTF
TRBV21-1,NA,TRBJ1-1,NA,TGTGCCCGCAGCACGAGGACTCGAGCTTTCTTT,CARSTRTRAFF
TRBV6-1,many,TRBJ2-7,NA,TGTGCCAGCGTTTACAAGGGGGTCTCCTCCTACGGGCAGTACTTC,CASVYKGVSSYGQYF
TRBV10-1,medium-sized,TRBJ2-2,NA,TGCGCCAGCAGGCTGGGTTGGAACACCGGGGAGCTGTTTTTT,CASRLGWNTGELFF
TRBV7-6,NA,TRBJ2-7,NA,TGTGCCAGCAGCTTAGGGGGGGCGTCCTACGAGCAGTACTTC,CASSLGGASYEQYF
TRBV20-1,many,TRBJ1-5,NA,TGCAGTGCCGGAAGAGGCATGAGGAATCAGCCCCAGCATTTT,CSAGRGMRNQPQHF
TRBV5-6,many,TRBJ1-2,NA,TGTGCCAGCAGGAAGGAGAGTATAAAGGGCTACACCTTC,CASRKESIKGYTF
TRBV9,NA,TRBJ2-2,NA,TGTGCCAGCAGCTTGGGGGGTACCGGGGAGCTGGTTTTT,CASSLGGTGELVF
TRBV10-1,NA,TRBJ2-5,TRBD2,TGCGCCAGCAGTCATGGGGGACTAGCGGGACCTCAAGAGACCCAGTACTTC,CASSHGGLAGPQETQYF
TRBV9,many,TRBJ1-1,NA,TGTGCCAGCAGCCCGATTACGGGGGCCACTGAAGCTTTCTTT,CASSPITGATEAFF
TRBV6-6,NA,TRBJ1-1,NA,TGTGCCAGCACTCTATCCCAGGGGATGGGGAACACTGAAGCTTTCTTT,CASTLSQGMGNTEAFF
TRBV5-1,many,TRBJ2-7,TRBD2,TGCGCCAGCAGCTTGGTACCCGGGACTAACGCCTACGAGCAGTACTTC,CASSLVPGTNAYEQYF
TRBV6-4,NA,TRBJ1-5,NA,TGTGCCAGCAGAACCGGGGAGGGCAATCAGCCCCAGCATTTT,CASRTGEGNQPQHF
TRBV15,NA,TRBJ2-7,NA,TGTGCCACCAGCAGGCGGGATGGCGAGCAGTACTTC,CATSRRDGEQYF
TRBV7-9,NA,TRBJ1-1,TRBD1,TGTGCCAGTTTCCCACGAGGACAGGGGTACACTGAAGCTTTCTTT,CASFPRGQGYTEAFF
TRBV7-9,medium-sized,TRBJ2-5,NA,TGTGCCAGCAGCTTGCCTGGGGCTAGCGAGGAGACCCAGTACTTC,CASSLPGASEETQYF
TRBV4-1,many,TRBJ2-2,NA,TGCGCCAGCAGCCCGGCCCTGACTCGACCCCCGAACACCGGGGAGCTGTTTTTT,CASSPALTRPPNTGELFF
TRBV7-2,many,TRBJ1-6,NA,TGTGCCAGCAGCTTAGGCGCGACCGGCACCAATAATTCACCCCTCCACTTT,CASSLGATGTNNSPLHF
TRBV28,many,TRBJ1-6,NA,TGTGCCGGAAGAATGAGCTCCTATAATTCACCCCTCCACTTT,CAGRMSSYNSPLHF
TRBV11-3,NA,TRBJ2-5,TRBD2,TGTGCCAGCAGCTTAGGTGGGGGGGGGACCCAGTACTTC,CASSLGGGGTQYF
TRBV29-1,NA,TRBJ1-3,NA,TGCAGCGTAGCCTACTCTGGAAACACCATATATTTT,CSVAYSGNTIYF
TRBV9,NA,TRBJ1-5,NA,TGTGCCAGCAGCGCTGGGGGGGGGAGCAATCAGCCCCAGCATTTT,CASSAGGGSNQPQHF
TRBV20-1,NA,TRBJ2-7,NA,TGCAGTGCTAGAGGGCTAACAGGCTACGAGCAGTACTTC,CSARGLTGYEQYF
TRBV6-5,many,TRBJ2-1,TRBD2,TGTGCCAGCAGTTCTCGTAGCGGGAACTACAATGAGCAGTTCTTC,CASSSRSGNYNEQFF
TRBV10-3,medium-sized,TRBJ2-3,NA,TGTGCCATCAGTGAGTCGGGGTACACAGATACGCAGTATTTT,CAISESGYTDTQYF
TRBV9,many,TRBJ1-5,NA,TGTGCCAGCAGCGTAGAAGGTTATAGCAATCAGCCCCAGCATTTT,CASSVEGYSNQPQHF
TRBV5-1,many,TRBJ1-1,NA,TGCGCCAGCAGCTCGACCCGGGACACTGAAGCTTTCTTT,CASSSTRDTEAFF
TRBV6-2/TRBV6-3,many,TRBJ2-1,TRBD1,TGTGCCAGCAGACACCCGGGACAGGGGGAAAATGAGCAGTTCTTC,CASRHPGQGENEQFF
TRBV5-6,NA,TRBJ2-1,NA,TGTGCCAGCAGCTGGAGGGGTGCAGGCGGTGAGCAGTTCTTC,CASSWRGAGGEQFF
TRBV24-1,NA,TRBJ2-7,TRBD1,TGTGCCACCAGTGATTTGGGGGACAGAGACTACGAGCAGTACTTC,CATSDLGDRDYEQYF
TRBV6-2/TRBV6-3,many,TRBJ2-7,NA,TGTGCCAGCAGTACTTTGACTCGTTCCTACGAGCAGTACTTC,CASSTLTRSYEQYF
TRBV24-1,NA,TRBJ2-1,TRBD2,TGTGCCACCAGTGATCGCCGACTAGCGGGACTAGGAGATGAGCAGTTCTTC,CATSDRRLAGLGDEQFF